This T cell receptor beta chain was captured in a study of cytomegalovirus exposure and HLA in healthy donors (dated by TCRdb to 2017 to 2019). Regarding the study in general: According to an earlier analysis of several hundred of the donors, some 170 million T cells yielded 117 million unique TCR beta sequences and 276 Gb of sequence data. An early release covering 550 to 650 HLA-typed donors comprised about 300 gigabases of sequencing data and tens of millions of unique TCR sequences. In a later analysis, previously published TCR beta repertoires from about 640 donors were re-analyzed and high-resolution HLA genotyping was added so that TCR occurrence patterns could be studied. Across 398 genotyped donors of the cohort, an average of 235,054 unique TCR beta nucleotide sequences per donor were sequenced, and around 20% of those sequences were non-productive. Of the roughly 400 genotyped donors, 65% to 90% fell in the genetic ancestry cluster associated with self-reported Caucasian donors. An earlier analysis of about 600 of the donors used high-throughput TCR beta sequencing to judge whether each TCR beta V gene segment behaved as functional or pseudogenic. Every repertoire in the discovery cohort had been generated on one and the same sequencing platform. The number of typed donors differed by locus: roughly 620-630 for A, B, C, DRB1 and DQB1; 500 to 550 for DQA1; about 600 for DPA1; and about 450 for DPB1. Several DR-DQ haplotypes were treated as single units for association and clustering because of strong linkage in the cohort. The T cell repertoires of around 730 subjects were profiled by immunosequencing and related to cytomegalovirus serostatus. Both class I and class II loci were covered by HLA typing, at four-digit resolution. In a later genetic analysis, genome-wide SNP genotypes for about three fifths of the roughly 670 donors were used, and that subset was treated as a discovery cohort. Besides the first cohort of roughly 700 subjects, a separate validation cohort made up of over 100 different subjects was used. The aim of the study was to test whether cataloging public T cell receptors could identify signatures of past pathogen exposure. High-throughput TCR immunosequencing, statistical association of individual TCRs with disease status, and machine learning were combined to predict cytomegalovirus infection status. Alongside the repertoire data, information on donor age, sex, ethnicity and CMV serostatus was compiled. In the later analysis, no new phenotypic data were used to find candidate immune exposures; instead, reliance was placed on TCR beta sequences and their occurrence across donors. The study at large found these results: The 87-base-pair reads could not distinguish some IMGT-functional V segments, including TRBV6-2 and TRBV6-3, so those segments were excluded. V-gene and J-gene trimming of TCR beta chains was associated with a missense DCLRE1C variant in a later genetic analysis, and the association was replicated in an independent cohort. In a later analysis, HLA-associated TCR beta chains were found to be more clonally expanded and to have lower generation probabilities than equally common non-associated chains. Immune exposure information for the cohort was limited to CMV serostatus. At a false discovery rate of 0.05, a later analysis linked under 20,000 TCR beta sequences to specific HLA alleles. In a later analysis, TCR association rates were found to vary across HLA loci, with the most associated TCRs seen for DRB1 alleles and the fewest for HLA-C alleles. A further reported finding was that TCR beta sequences accurately predicted the HLA-A and HLA-B alleles for most subjects in the first cohort. Assigning TCR associations to individual alleles was difficult when HLA alleles, especially DR and DQ, strongly co-occurred. In an earlier analysis of some 500 of the donors, most TCR beta V segments appeared in productive rearrangements about 87% or about 30% of the time, broadly matching IMGT annotations. Because HLA typing was unavailable for some donors at each locus, only the typed subset was used in association tests. The study listed approximately 150 TCR beta chains as associated with cytomegalovirus. This cohort had only TCR beta chains sequenced, and the lack of alpha or paired-chain data limited which features could be detected. According to a later analysis, most CMV-associated TCR beta chains appeared to be HLA-restricted, and the HLA associations seemed to be driven largely by CMV exposure. Compared with the roughly 670-donor mean, donors in an Asian-associated ancestry cluster had fewer N-insertions in productive TCRs, according to a later genetic analysis. According to the authors, the approach could potentially be generalized to other disease states and immunological phenotypes. In vitro tests confirmed that a few of the cytomegalovirus-associated TCR beta chains recognize cytomegalovirus antigens. Correlated functional status among segregating V segments might be attributable to linkage disequilibrium, but an unknown experimental factor could not be ruled out. Several of the top co-occurrence clusters appeared to be linked to parvovirus B19, influenza, CMV and Epstein-Barr virus, according to a later analysis. The presence/absence analyses assumed that sequencing depth was roughly uniform across donors, and that assumption may not be true. A group of highly shared sequence variants was considered likely to be a technical artifact of the sequencing pipeline. While some public TCRs were present in many individuals, most TCR sequences turned up only very rarely across donors. Cytomegalovirus status was reported to be diagnosed by the classifier with high specificity and sensitivity in both the original and validation cohorts. Because counts were too low, 15 or so rarely observed V segments, including chromosome 9 orphons, were excluded from the earlier analysis of 587 of the donors.

Details on this clone: Its specific antigen is unknown. The sample holds no much larger clone one base away, and base qualities are not on file.

Libraries were built with the immunoSEQ multiplex PCR assay. For the multiplex PCR, a mixture combining 60 forward primers for TCR Vbeta segments and 13 reverse primers for TCR Jbeta segments was used. A multiplex PCR assay on genomic DNA amplified the CDR3 region of rearranged TCR beta genes. The Illumina HiSeq System was used to sequence the amplified TCR beta libraries as 87-base-pair reads. The original methods were these. A later analysis counted about 82 million unique TCR beta chains across the 550 to 700 repertoires, and around 12 million of these chains were shared by at least two donors. Raw reads were error-corrected and collapsed into unique sequences with a nearest-neighbor algorithm that merged closely related sequences to remove PCR and sequencing errors. V, D and J gene segments were assigned by aligning CDR3 sequences to IMGT reference sequences. For a sequence to be retained, at least a six-nucleotide match to both a V gene segment and a J gene segment was required. A rearrangement counted as productive if the CDR3 had no stop codons and remained in frame with V and J, and every other rearrangement counted as non-productive. Following IMGT convention, CDR3 was defined as the stretch from the second conserved V-encoded cysteine up to the conserved J-encoded phenylalanine. The earlier analysis of about 590 of the donors excluded sequences that lacked an unambiguous match to a single V gene segment. An earlier analysis of 450 to 650 of the donors called V segments functional above 56.7% productive rearrangements and segregating when the between-donor standard deviation exceeded 5%. A statistical classification framework was developed to diagnose cytomegalovirus status using the catalog of TCR beta chain sequences. In a later analysis, TCR nucleotide sequences were compared against IMGT/GENE-DB human TR gene sequences so that V and J genes could be assigned. In a later analysis, CDR3 sequences and most-parsimonious VDJ recombination scenarios were assigned using the TCRdist pipeline. In a later analysis, each TCR beta chain was defined by its CDR3 amino acid sequence together with its V-gene family, and reads without a unique V-gene family were excluded. To address suspected cross-contamination and a sequencing artifact, a later analysis removed roughly 580 highly shared, low-generation-probability nucleotide sequences. For each public chain, a later analysis derived a clonal expansion index from normalized ranks of inferred template counts within each repertoire. In a later analysis, generation probabilities were computed using a VDJ recombination model fitted to out-of-frame rearrangements, and the results were checked against IGoR. In a later analysis, hypergeometric tests were used to score TCR-TCR, TCR-HLA and TCR-CMV co-occurrence, with a repertoire-size bias correction applied to TCR pairs. False discovery rates were estimated in a later analysis by permuting HLA or CMV assignments 20 times. A later analysis grouped co-occurring TCRs with DBSCAN, adding TCRdist sequence similarity when clustering within HLA-allele-positive subsets. Co-occurrence clustering excluded repertoires with fewer than 30,000 or more than 120,000 public chains, plus five with anomalous nucleotide sharing. Sourced from immuneACCESS, this table was stored by TCRdb with only in-frame sequences that have V and J called. A share of the clones is absent; for the studies checked, an unresolved V gene accounts for under half, and the remainder has no known explanation. V and J calls and clone size come straight from that table; D and trimming were deduced from the DNA. This sample lists approximately 220,000 clones; around 80% were detected once. The top ten clones comprise 6% of the sample.

CDR1 and CDR2 (SGHVS, FNYEAQ) derive from the germline V gene. Here V drops 5 bases and J drops 2 bases, and the junction holds 10 bases not matched to any gene. From its cysteine to its phenylalanine, the CDR3 spans 17 amino acids. Only the CDR3 part of the read is kept: 51 bases, read in frame from the first base. The cohort was made up of under 800 healthy bone marrow donors. All cohort members were sampled while nominally healthy, although unrecorded immune exposures were likely present. The donor was CMV seropositive and belonged to the group of 250 to 300 seropositive cohort members. A peripheral blood sample was provided by each donor, and peripheral blood mononuclear cells were used for TCR beta sequencing. Genomic DNA extraction from the blood cell samples was performed with the Qiagen DNeasy Blood Extraction Kit.

The sample comprised PBMCs. The chain is encoded by TRBV7-6 joined to TRBJ2-7, and TRBD2 matches 12 of the central bases. This clonotype originated in a man aged 35-49 years in good health and CMV-seropositive. This receptor carries the CDR3 CASSTSTSGSFAYEQYF. At the DNA level, the sequence is TGTGCCAGCAGCACGTCGACTAGCGGGAGTTTCGCCTACGAGCAGTACTTC.